This T cell receptor (beta chain) was sequenced during a study of blood T cell repertoires in COVID-19. Profiling relied on immunoSEQ multiplex PCR, and the TCRdb table lists in-frame clones only, not all of them. The sample carries 200,000 to 250,000 clones, around 75% recorded once. CDR1 is SGHKS and CDR2 is YYEKEE in the germline V gene (reference sequence). CDR3 length: 18 amino acids. The V and J ends lost 4 bases and 0 bases, in that order; junction bases with no gene match: 12. Specimen: peripheral blood. V is TRBV5-5 and J is TRBJ2-7; TRBD2 aligns across 11 bases. This receptor was obtained from a human donor in a cohort sampled during active COVID-19. CDR3 sequence: CASSAGLAVLGASYEQYF. The CDR3 DNA is TGTGCCAGCAGCGCGGGACTAGCGGTCCTAGGAGCCTCCTACGAGCAGTACTTC.